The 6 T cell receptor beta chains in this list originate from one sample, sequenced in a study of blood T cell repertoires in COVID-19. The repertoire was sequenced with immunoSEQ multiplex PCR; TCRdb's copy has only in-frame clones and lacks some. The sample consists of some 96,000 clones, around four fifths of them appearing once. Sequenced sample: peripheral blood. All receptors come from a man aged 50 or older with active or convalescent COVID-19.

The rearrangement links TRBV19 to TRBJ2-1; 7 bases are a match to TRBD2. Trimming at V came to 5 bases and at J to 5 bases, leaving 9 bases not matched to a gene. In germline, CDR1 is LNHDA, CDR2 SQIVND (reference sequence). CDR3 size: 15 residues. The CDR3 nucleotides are TGTGCCAGTAGTGCGACGGGAGGTGGCGACAATGAGCAGTTCTTC. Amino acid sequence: CASSATGGGDNEQFF.

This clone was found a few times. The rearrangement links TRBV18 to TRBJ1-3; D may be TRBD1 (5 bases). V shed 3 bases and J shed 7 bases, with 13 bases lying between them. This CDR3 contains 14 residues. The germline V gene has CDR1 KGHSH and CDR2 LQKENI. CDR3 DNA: TGTGCCAGCTCACCCGGAGTACGGGGGAACACCATATATTTT. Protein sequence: CASSPGVRGNTIYF.

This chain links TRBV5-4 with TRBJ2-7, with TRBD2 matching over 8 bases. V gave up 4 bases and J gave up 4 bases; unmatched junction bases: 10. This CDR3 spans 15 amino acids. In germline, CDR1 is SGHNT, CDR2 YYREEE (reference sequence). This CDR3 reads CASSTYGTRIYEQYF. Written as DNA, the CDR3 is TGTGCCAGCAGCACCTACGGGACTAGGATTTACGAGCAGTACTTC.

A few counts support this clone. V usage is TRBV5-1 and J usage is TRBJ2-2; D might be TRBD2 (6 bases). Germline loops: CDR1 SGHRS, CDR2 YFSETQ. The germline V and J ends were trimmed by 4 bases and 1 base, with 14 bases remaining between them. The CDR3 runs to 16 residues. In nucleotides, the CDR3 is TGCGCCAGCAGCACCGAGGGTAGCGGGAACACCGGGGAGCTGTTTTTT. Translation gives CASSTEGSGNTGELFF.

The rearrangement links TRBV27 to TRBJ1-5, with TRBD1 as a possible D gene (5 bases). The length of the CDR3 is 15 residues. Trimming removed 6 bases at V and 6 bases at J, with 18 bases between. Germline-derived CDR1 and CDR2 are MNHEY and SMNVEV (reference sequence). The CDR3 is CASSPLRGEGQPQHF. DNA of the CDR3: TGTGCCAGCAGCCCACTTAGGGGCGAAGGTCAGCCCCAGCATTTT.

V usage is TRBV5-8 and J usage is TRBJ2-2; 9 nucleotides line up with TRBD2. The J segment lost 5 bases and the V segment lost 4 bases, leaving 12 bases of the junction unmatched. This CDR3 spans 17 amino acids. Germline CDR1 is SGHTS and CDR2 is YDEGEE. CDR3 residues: CASSPGTSSFSTGELFF. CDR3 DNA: TGTGCCAGCAGCCCCGGGACTAGCAGTTTCTCGACCGGGGAGCTGTTTTTT.